This T cell receptor (beta chain) was captured in a study of shared clonotypes between healthy human individuals. Profiled with immunoSEQ multiplex PCR; TCRdb holds only in-frame clones, not every one. Of approximately 640,000 clones listed, around 72% were seen once; the top ten hold 1.8%. Partitioning of CD4+ cells yielded a CD45RA+ naive subset and a CD45RA-negative memory subset. V was cut by 5 bases and J by 1 base, with 8 bases left in between. The CDR3 sequence is 13 residues long. Germline CDR1 KGHSH, CDR2 LQKENI. This receptor was taken from a woman aged 25-40 years in good health. This chain links TRBV18 with TRBJ1-1; no clear D. The source material was memory CD4+ T cells sorted from blood. Documented subset: CD45RA-negative fraction. DNA of the CDR3: TGTGCCAGCTCAGTAGGGCCGAACACTGAAGCTTTCTTT. Translating gives CASSVGPNTEAFF.